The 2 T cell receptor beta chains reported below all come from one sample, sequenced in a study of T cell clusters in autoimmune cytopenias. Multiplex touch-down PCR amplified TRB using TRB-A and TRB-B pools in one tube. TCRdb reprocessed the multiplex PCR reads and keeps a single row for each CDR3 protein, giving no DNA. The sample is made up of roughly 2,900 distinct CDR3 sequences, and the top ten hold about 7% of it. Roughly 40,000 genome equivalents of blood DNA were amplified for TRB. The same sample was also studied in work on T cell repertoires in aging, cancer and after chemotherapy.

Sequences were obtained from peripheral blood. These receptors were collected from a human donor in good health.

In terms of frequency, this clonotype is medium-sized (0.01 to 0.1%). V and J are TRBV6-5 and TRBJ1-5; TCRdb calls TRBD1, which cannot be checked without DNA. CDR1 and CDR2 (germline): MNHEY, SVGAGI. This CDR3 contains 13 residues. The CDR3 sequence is CASSYRGNQPQHF.

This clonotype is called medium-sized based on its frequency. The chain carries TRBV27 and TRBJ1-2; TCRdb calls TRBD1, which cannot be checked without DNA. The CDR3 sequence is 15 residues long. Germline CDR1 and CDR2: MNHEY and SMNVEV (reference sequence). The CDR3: CASSWQGGGGYGYTF.